Below are 27 T cell receptor beta chains sequenced from a single sample in a study of radiation and T cells in renal cell carcinoma (TCRdb year 2020). The meaning of the sample's time point label: tumor resected at nephrectomy. In the paper's terms, the treatment or condition label means: treatment-naive control, cytoreductive nephrectomy. Library construction relied on the immunoSEQ multiplex PCR assay. TCRdb took over this immuneACCESS table, retaining in-frame rearrangements with V and J assigned. Such tables are incomplete; in checked studies, under half of the missing clones stem from an unresolved V gene, and the remainder is unexplained. The sample includes thousands of clones, with approximately 64% observed a single time. The top ten hold roughly 43% of the sample. This specimen was tumor tissue, taken from a patient whose treatment was nephrectomy without radiotherapy. All receptors derive from a woman aged 70-85 years with renal cell carcinoma.

The chain uses TRBV27 and TRBJ1-2; no definite D call. The V end lost 6 bases, the J end lost 4 bases, and 12 bases lay between the germline ends. This CDR3 spans 13 amino acids. The germline CDR1 and CDR2 sequences are MNHEY and SMNVEV (reference sequence). The CDR3 loop is CASSLGLSYGYTF. CDR3 sequence (DNA): TGTGCCAGCAGCCTGGGGTTGAGCTATGGCTACACCTTC.

The chain uses TRBV4-2 and TRBJ2-7; 8 bases agree with TRBD1. The germline V gene encodes CDR1 LGHNA and CDR2 YNFKEQ. Trimming cost V 5 bases and J 0 bases; bases outside gene matches: 3. The length of the CDR3 is 14 residues. CDR3: CASSNGQGSYEQYF. The CDR3, as DNA: TGTGCCAGCAGCAATGGACAGGGCTCCTACGAGCAGTACTTC.

This clone has just a few counts. The gene calls are TRBV9 and TRBJ1-2, with D uncertain. Germline V gene lookup returns CDR1 SGDLS and CDR2 YYNGEE. V lost 0 bases and J lost 8, with 8 bases in between. The CDR3 consists of 12 residues. CDR3 amino acids: CASSVDRGGYTF. CDR3 DNA: TGTGCCAGCAGCGTAGATAGAGGCGGCTACACCTTC.

The V gene is TRBV5-8, the J gene TRBJ2-2; D gene uncertain. The germline gives CDR1 SGHTS, CDR2 YDEGEE. This CDR3 is 11 amino acids long. The V gene lost 7 bases and the J gene lost 8 bases, with 9 bases spanning the gap. CDR3 region: CASARRGELFF. DNA for the CDR3: TGTGCCAGCGCCCGTAGGGGGGAGCTGTTTTTT.

CDR3 nucleotide sequence: TGTGCCAGCAGTGAAGGGGGGAGTGAAAAACTGTTTTTT. It yields the protein CASSEGGSEKLFF. J is TRBJ1-4 and V is TRBV25-1; a weak D match, TRBD1 (5 bases). This CDR3 comprises 13 residues. Trimming cost V 2 bases and J 7 bases, with 8 bases left between them. Germline-derived CDR1 and CDR2 are MGHDK and SYGVNS.

V usage is TRBV29-1 and J usage is TRBJ2-3; 8 bases agree with TRBD2. V was clipped by 7 bases and J by 0 bases; unmatched bases: 6. Germline-derived CDR1 and CDR2 are SQVTM and ANQGSEA. CDR3 length equals 14 residues. The CDR3 protein is CSAYREGSTDTQYF. CDR3 nucleotide sequence: TGCAGCGCCTACCGGGAGGGGAGCACAGATACGCAGTATTTT.

This clone turned up a few times. The J gene is TRBJ1-1, the V gene TRBV14; 8 nucleotides agree with TRBD1. CDR3 size: 14 residues. The V segment lost 5 bases and the J segment 5 bases; nucleotides outside the gene matches: 7. CDR1 and CDR2 (germline): SGHDN, FVKESK. The CDR3 here is CASSAKDRVTEAFF. CDR3 sequence (DNA): TGTGCCAGCAGCGCGAAGGACAGGGTGACTGAAGCTTTCTTT.

The CDR3 reads CASSYRQGISGELFF. CDR3 DNA: TGTGCCAGCAGTTACCGGCAGGGGATCAGCGGGGAGCTGTTTTTT. V usage is TRBV6-5 and J usage is TRBJ2-2, with D maybe TRBD1 (6 bases). Trimming removed 2 bases from V and 7 bases from J, with 14 bases in between. Germline V CDR1 and CDR2: MNHEY, SVGAGI. The CDR3 length is 15 residues.

This clone has a single count. Mismatch with germline at one junction end may stem from a read error. J is TRBJ1-2 and V is TRBV6-1; D is undetermined. Germline CDR1 and CDR2: MNHNS and SASEGT. This CDR3 comprises 9 residues. The CDR3 sequence: CASGEGYTF. The CDR3 coding sequence is TGTGCCAGCGGTGAAGGCTACACCTTC.

This rearrangement joins TRBV7-2 to TRBJ1-1, with 8 nucleotides matching TRBD1. Unmatched junction bases numbered 13, after V lost 6 bases and J lost 7 bases. The CDR3 is 15 residues long. CDR1 and CDR2 from the germline V gene are SGHTA and FQGNSA. For the CDR3, the DNA is TGTGCCAGCAGTCAGAGGACAGGGCGGTTCGGTGAAGCTTTCTTT. It codes for CASSQRTGRFGEAFF. The variable domain in full, completed from reference TRBV7-2 and TRBJ1-1, reads GAGVSQSPSNKVTEKGKDVELRCDPISGHTALYWYRQSLGQGLEFLIYFQGNSAPDKSGLPSDRFSAERTGGSVSTLTIQRTQQEDSAVYLCASSQRTGRFGEAFFGQGTRLTVV.

This clone was detected a few times. The chain employs TRBV5-5 and TRBJ1-4, with D tentatively TRBD1 (5 bases). The CDR3 consists of 13 residues. V lost 4 bases and J lost 4, with 8 bases in between. From germline, CDR1 is SGHKS and CDR2 YYEKEE (reference sequence). The CDR3 region is CASSRGINEKLFF. Written as DNA, the CDR3 is TGTGCCAGCAGCCGGGGGATTAATGAAAAACTGTTTTTT. The whole variable domain, remainder taken from reference TRBV5-5 and TRBJ1-4, is DAGVTQSPTHLIKTRGQQVTLRCSPISGHKSVSWYQQVLGQGPQFIFQYYEKEERGRGNFPDRFSARQFPNYSSELNVNALLLGDSALYLCASSRGINEKLFFGSGTQLSVL.

The chain carries TRBV27 and TRBJ1-2; D may be TRBD1 (5 bases). Germline values: CDR1 MNHEY, CDR2 SMNVEV (reference sequence). This CDR3 comprises 15 residues. The V end lost 8 bases, the J end lost 4 bases, and 20 bases lay between the germline ends. CDR3 sequence (DNA): TGTGCCAGCGGGGCCCGGCGGCAGGCACTCTATGGCTACACCTTC. Translating gives CASGARRQALYGYTF.

J is TRBJ2-2 and V is TRBV7-3, with 9 bases fitting TRBD1. Germline CDR1 is SGHTA and CDR2 is FQGTGA. The CDR3 totals 16 residues. The J segment lost 4 bases and the V segment lost 4 bases, leaving 7 bases of the junction unmatched. As DNA, the CDR3 is TGTGCCAGCAGCTGGGGACAGGGAGTATCCACCGGGGAGCTGTTTTTT. Residues: CASSWGQGVSTGELFF.

The chain employs TRBV4-1 and TRBJ1-4; possible D gene TRBD1, 5 bases. The germline V gene has CDR1 MGHRA and CDR2 YSYEKL. The CDR3 is 13 amino acids. V shed 1 base and J shed 8 bases, with 8 bases lying between them. The CDR3 sequence is CASSQGGYEKLFF. The CDR3 coding sequence is TGCGCCAGCAGCCAAGGGGGGTACGAAAAACTGTTTTTT.

V and J are TRBV5-6 and TRBJ2-1; D might be TRBD1 (5 bases). This CDR3 has 14 residues. The ends were cut back, 2 bases at V and 1 base at J, with 7 bases in the middle. Germline lookup yields CDR1 SGHDT and CDR2 YYEEEE. Here the CDR3 reads CASSFQGSYNEQFF. The CDR3 nucleotides are TGTGCCAGCAGCTTCCAGGGATCCTACAATGAGCAGTTCTTC.

The J gene is TRBJ1-5, the V gene TRBV29-1; the match to TRBD1 covers 9 bases. The germline CDR1 and CDR2 sequences are SQVTM and ANQGSEA. With 6 bases clipped from V and 3 bases from J, the junction kept 3 bases outside the gene matches. The CDR3 sequence is 13 residues long. The CDR3 DNA reads as TGCAGCGTGGGACAGGGTTTCAATCAGCCCCAGCATTTT. It yields the protein CSVGQGFNQPQHF.

The J gene is TRBJ1-1, the V gene TRBV5-4; no reliable D call. Trimming removed 3 bases from V and 0 bases from J, with 15 bases in between. The germline V gene encodes CDR1 SGHNT and CDR2 YYREEE (reference sequence). This CDR3 region has 16 residues. CDR3 loop: CASSSSRQAMNTEAFF. CDR3 DNA: TGTGCCAGCAGCTCGTCCCGGCAAGCTATGAACACTGAAGCTTTCTTT.

This rearrangement joins TRBV27 to TRBJ2-7, with D tentatively TRBD1 (6 bases). The germline gives CDR1 MNHEY, CDR2 SMNVEV (reference sequence). This CDR3 contains 16 residues. V dropped 5 bases and J dropped 0 bases, with 17 bases sitting between them. The CDR3, as DNA: TGTGCCAGCAGTCAGGGGTGGGGCTCGAGCTCCTACGAGCAGTACTTC. Encoded protein: CASSQGWGSSSYEQYF.

This chain joins TRBV27 and TRBJ1-1, with D uncertain. V shed 5 bases and J shed 6 bases, with 10 bases lying between them. The CDR3 runs to 12 residues. The germline V gene encodes CDR1 MNHEY and CDR2 SMNVEV (reference sequence). In DNA, the CDR3 is TGTGCCAGCAGTATCATAGGGTCTGAAGCTTTCTTT. It encodes CASSIIGSEAFF.

Note on this clone: This same CDR3 is encoded by further DNA sequences in the sample. The chain combines TRBV7-9 with TRBJ2-1, with D unclear. CDR3 size: 12 residues. Germline values: CDR1 SEHNR, CDR2 FQNEAQ (reference sequence). With 3 bases removed from V and 7 bases from J, the gap between germline ends came to 7 bases. CDR3 nucleotide sequence: TGTGCCAGCAGCTTCGACTCTAATGAGCAGTTCTTC. This encodes CASSFDSNEQFF. The whole variable domain, remainder taken from reference TRBV7-9 and TRBJ2-1, is DTGVSQNPRHKITKRGQNVTFRCDPISEHNRLYWYRQTLGQGPEFLTYFQNEAQLEKSRLLSDRFSAERPKGSFSTLEIQRTEQGDSAMYLCASSFDSNEQFFGPGTRLTVL.

This chain links TRBV11-2 with TRBJ2-3, with 9 bases aligning to TRBD2. With 2 bases clipped from V and 3 bases from J, the junction kept 9 bases outside the gene matches. The CDR3 is 17 amino acids. CDR1 SGHAT and CDR2 FQNNGV come from the germline V gene. This CDR3 reads CASSLWGAGGPTDTQYF. The CDR3 DNA follows: TGTGCCAGCAGCTTATGGGGAGCGGGGGGCCCGACAGATACGCAGTATTTT.

The gene calls are TRBV27 and TRBJ2-7; D may correspond to TRBD1 or TRBD2 (6 bases each). Germline V CDR1 and CDR2: MNHEY, SMNVEV (reference sequence). V dropped 6 bases and J dropped 3 bases, with 15 bases sitting between them. This CDR3 is 14 amino acids long. The CDR3 loop reads CASRGGRRSYEQYF. Written as DNA, the CDR3 is TGTGCCAGCAGGGGGGGCCGGCGAAGCTACGAGCAGTACTTC.

This clone has more than one count but fewer than ten. The rearrangement uses TRBV23-1 and TRBJ2-1; the match to TRBD2 covers 12 bases. TRBV23-1 is sorted into the ORF group, with uncertain function. The CDR3 consists of 17 residues. Trimming took 4 bases from V and 8 from J; bases not matched to a gene: 12. CDR3 nucleotide sequence: TGCGCCAGCAGTCTCCGGTCGGCTAGCGGGGGGGACCATGAGCAGTTCTTC. This translates into CASSLRSASGGDHEQFF.

The chain has TRBV9 and TRBJ2-5; 10 bases fit TRBD1. Germline-derived CDR1 and CDR2 are SGDLS and YYNGEE. CDR3 length: 18 amino acids. V gave up 0 bases and J gave up 2 bases; unmatched junction bases: 10. DNA of the CDR3: TGTGCCAGCAGCGTAGGGTTCGGACAGGGGGGCCTACAAGAGACCCAGTACTTC. Translating gives CASSVGFGQGGLQETQYF.

The chain joins TRBV2 to TRBJ1-2; D perhaps matches TRBD1 (6 bases). From germline, CDR1 is SNHLY and CDR2 FYNNEI. Trimming took 6 bases from V and 4 from J, leaving 15 bases between them. The CDR3 spans 14 residues. The CDR3: CASRHRDRFYGYTF. In DNA, the CDR3 is TGTGCCAGCAGGCACAGGGACCGATTCTATGGCTACACCTTC.

The chain joins TRBV12-5 to TRBJ1-4, with D perhaps TRBD1 (5 bases). Trimming took 6 bases from V and 4 from J, leaving 15 bases between them. Germline assignment: CDR1 LGHNT and CDR2 FRNRAP. The CDR3 runs 15 residues. This CDR3 reads CASGPGVRNNEKLFF. In nucleotides, the CDR3 is TGTGCTAGTGGCCCGGGGGTTAGGAATAATGAAAAACTGTTTTTT.

This clone was counted between two and nine times. The V call is TRBV7-8, the J call TRBJ2-3; a weak D match, TRBD1 (6 bases). Germline assignment: CDR1 SGHVS and CDR2 FQNEAQ. Trimming removed 5 bases from V and 6 bases from J, with 15 bases in between. The CDR3 has 14 residues. This chain's CDR3 is CASSPPGQTDTQYF. The CDR3 nucleotides are TGTGCCAGCAGCCCACCAGGACAGACGGATACGCAGTATTTT.